The 21 T cell receptor beta chains below come from one sample, sequenced in a study of cytomegalovirus exposure and HLA in healthy donors (dated by TCRdb to the late 2010s). The library came from the immunoSEQ multiplex PCR assay. A mixture of 60 forward primers for TCR Vbeta segments and 13 reverse primers for TCR Jbeta segments was used in the multiplex PCR. The source is immuneACCESS, and TCRdb retained only in-frame sequences with V and J called. Part of the clones is not carried over; for the studies checked, unresolved V genes explain less than half of this, and the remainder is unexplained. This sample has 100,000 to 120,000 clones in its table, and around 87% of those were observed once. The ten most abundant clones make up around 2% of the sample. The sequencing input was PBMCs. All receptors derive from a man aged 35 to 55 in good health and CMV-seronegative.

The chain recombines TRBV21-1 with TRBJ1-2; TRBD1 reflects the table's D call only, with no check against the DNA. TRBV21-1 is classified as a pseudogene. The CDR3 is 13 amino acids. CDR3 amino acids: CASSNQGPYGYTF. Here the CDR3 DNA reads TGTGCCAGCAGCAACCAGGGGCCCTATGGCTACACCTTC.

V gene TRBV7-7 combines with J gene TRBJ2-1; 10 positions match TRBD1. Germline V lookup: CDR1 SSHAT, CDR2 FNYEAQ (reference sequence). The CDR3 is 16 residues long. J was trimmed by 6 bases and V by 5 bases; bases with no gene match: 10. Here the CDR3 reads CASSPPGTGVFNEQFF. The CDR3 DNA reads as TGTGCCAGCAGCCCCCCCGGGACAGGGGTTTTCAATGAGCAGTTCTTC.

The chain uses TRBV6-5 and TRBJ2-1; possibly TRBD1 for D (6 bases). This CDR3 region has 13 residues. V dropped 5 bases and J dropped 12 bases, with 17 bases sitting between them. Germline V gives CDR1 MNHEY, CDR2 SVGAGI. The CDR3 DNA follows: TGTGCCAGCAGTGAGACAGGAAAATATGGGCAGTTCTTC. Its translation is CASSETGKYGQFF.

The V call is TRBV28, the J call TRBJ1-1; the match to TRBD1 covers 8 bases. Germline CDR1 and CDR2: MDHEN and SYDVKM. After removal of 4 bases from V and 4 bases from J, the junction contained 5 bases not matched to a gene. The CDR3 extends over 14 amino acids. This chain's CDR3 is CASSYRGYGTEAFF. CDR3 bases: TGTGCCAGCAGTTACAGGGGGTATGGCACTGAAGCTTTCTTT.

The chain is built from TRBV4-1 and TRBJ1-2, with a tentative D call TRBD1 (6 bases). This CDR3 contains 13 residues. Trimming pared 1 base from V and 4 bases from J, leaving 7 bases between. Germline-derived CDR1 and CDR2 are MGHRA and YSYEKL. The CDR3 coding sequence is TGCGCCAGCAGCCAAGGGGGGCGCTATGGCTACACCTTC. Its translation: CASSQGGRYGYTF.

The chain joins TRBV28 to TRBJ1-5; D gene unclear. CDR1 and CDR2 from the germline V gene are MDHEN and SYDVKM. V gave up 2 bases and J gave up 10 bases, with 9 bases separating them. CDR3 length: 12 residues. CDR3 sequence (DNA): TGTGCCAGCAGTTTAAGCGGAAGCCCCCAGCATTTT. This gives the protein CASSLSGSPQHF.

This clone is a singleton in its sample. The gene calls are TRBV13 and TRBJ1-2; TRBD1 might be the D (5 bases). Germline V gene sequence: CDR1 PRHDT, CDR2 FYEKMQ (reference sequence). The CDR3 has 16 residues. V lost 3 bases to trimming and J lost 5 bases, with 19 bases between them. The CDR3 is CASSFDRQPKSYGYTF. CDR3 coding DNA: TGTGCCAGCAGCTTTGACCGACAGCCGAAATCGTATGGCTACACCTTC.

V and J are TRBV30 and TRBJ1-5, with D maybe TRBD1 (6 bases). There are 12 residues in the CDR3. Trimming pared 2 bases from V and 7 bases from J, leaving 9 bases between. Germline V gives CDR1 GTSNPN, CDR2 SVGIG (reference sequence). This chain's CDR3 is CAWSRTAQPQHF. DNA of the CDR3: TGTGCCTGGAGTCGGACAGCCCAGCCCCAGCATTTT.

The chain uses TRBV9 and TRBJ1-1; possibly TRBD1 for D (6 bases). The CDR3 covers 15 residues. CDR1 SGDLS and CDR2 YYNGEE come from the germline V gene. Trimming pared 5 bases from V and 1 base from J, leaving 15 bases between. CDR3 bases: TGTGCCAGCAGTGGACAGAAAGACCCGAACACTGAAGCTTTCTTT. Amino acids: CASSGQKDPNTEAFF.

This chain uses TRBV5-1 with TRBJ2-3; TRBD2 matches at 8 bases. The germline V gene encodes CDR1 SGHRS and CDR2 YFSETQ. This CDR3 is 13 amino acids long. The junction had 0 bases not matched to a gene; V was cut back by 5 bases and J by 1 base. In DNA, the CDR3 is TGCGCCAGCAGTAGCGGGGGCACAGATACGCAGTATTTT. This codes for CASSSGGTDTQYF. Full variable domain (outside the CDR3, taken from reference TRBV5-1 and TRBJ2-3): KAGVTQTPRYLIKTRGQQVTLSCSPISGHRSVSWYQQTPGQGLQFLFEYFSETQRNKGNFPGRFSGRQFSNSRSEMNVSTLELGDSALYLCASSSGGTDTQYFGPGTRLTVL.

This clone was seen a handful of times. V usage is TRBV6-5 and J usage is TRBJ1-1, with a possible D match to TRBD1 (6 bases). Germline-derived CDR1 and CDR2 are MNHEY and SVGAGI. Trimming shortened V by 5 bases and J by 1 base, and 14 bases separated the two germline ends. This CDR3 region has 15 residues. The CDR3 sequence: CASSPLGTSNTEAFF. The CDR3 DNA follows: TGTGCCAGCAGTCCCCTCGGGACATCGAACACTGAAGCTTTCTTT.

This chain links TRBV6-6 with TRBJ2-3; D is possibly TRBD2 (6 bases). This CDR3 is 16 amino acids long. The V end lost 0 bases, the J end lost 2 bases, and 12 bases lay between the germline ends. Germline V gives CDR1 MNHNY, CDR2 SVGAGI (reference sequence). Here the CDR3 reads CASSYSPGLFTDTQYF. CDR3 nucleotide sequence: TGTGCCAGCAGTTACTCCCCGGGACTCTTCACAGATACGCAGTATTTT.

This rearrangement joins TRBV2 to TRBJ1-4, with D possibly being TRBD1 (6 bases). This CDR3 has 15 amino acids. In germline, CDR1 is SNHLY, CDR2 FYNNEI. V was pared by 6 bases and J by 0 bases, with 11 bases between. CDR3 residues: CASRAGVTTNEKLFF. The CDR3 nucleotides read TGTGCCAGCAGAGCAGGGGTTACAACTAATGAAAAACTGTTTTTT. The variable domain in full, completed from reference TRBV2 and TRBJ1-4, reads EPEVTQTPSHQVTQMGQEVILRCVPISNHLYFYWYRQILGQKVEFLVSFYNNEISEKSEIFDDQFSVERPDGSNFTLKIRSTKLEDSAMYFCASRAGVTTNEKLFFGSGTQLSVL.

V usage is TRBV6-6 and J usage is TRBJ1-3; D gene ambiguous. With 7 bases removed from V and 7 bases from J, the gap between germline ends came to 20 bases. The CDR3 spans 15 residues. Germline V CDR1 and CDR2: MNHNY, SVGAGI (reference sequence). As DNA, the CDR3 is TGTGCCAGCAACGATGCACAGCCCGGTGGGAACACCATATATTTT. This codes for CASNDAQPGGNTIYF.

This sequence joins TRBV9 and TRBJ1-3; D call uncertain. The CDR3 runs to 15 residues. The germline V and J ends were trimmed by 0 bases and 0 bases, with 7 bases remaining between them. The germline V gene encodes CDR1 SGDLS and CDR2 YYNGEE. This chain's CDR3 is CASSVASLSGNTIYF. The DNA of the CDR3 is TGTGCCAGCAGCGTAGCGTCCCTCTCTGGAAACACCATATATTTT.

The chain couples TRBV7-2 to TRBJ2-5, with 12 bases matching TRBD2. The CDR3 is 15 amino acids. Germline V gives CDR1 SGHTA, CDR2 FQGNSA. V gave up 6 bases and J gave up 5 bases; unmatched junction bases: 7. As DNA, the CDR3 is TGTGCCAGCAGTCCTCTAGCGGGGGGGTGGGAGACCCAGTACTTC. This encodes CASSPLAGGWETQYF.

The chain is built from TRBV5-1 and TRBJ2-5; the match to TRBD1 covers 7 bases. The J call may be mistaken, given a closer DNA end match to TRBJ2-7. There are 19 residues in the CDR3. The germline V gene has CDR1 SGHRS and CDR2 YFSETQ. CDR3 region: CASSLRASGQTAVSYEQYF. DNA for the CDR3: TGCGCCAGCAGCTTGAGGGCTTCGGGACAGACGGCCGTCTCCTACGAGCAGTACTTC.

The chain uses TRBV19 and TRBJ2-7; tentative D call: TRBD1 (6 bases). CDR1 is LNHDA, CDR2 SQIVND, per germline (reference sequence). CDR3 length equals 14 residues. Deletions cut 6 bases from V and 3 bases from J, with 15 bases between. In nucleotides, the CDR3 is TGTGCCAGTAGCACCGGGACATCTAACTACGAGCAGTACTTC. It yields the protein CASSTGTSNYEQYF.

The chain couples TRBV5-1 to TRBJ2-3; TRBD2 agrees at 15 bases. V shed 4 bases and J 5 bases; nucleotides not matched to a gene: 2. The germline V gene has CDR1 SGHRS and CDR2 YFSETQ. The CDR3 spans 15 residues. The CDR3 sequence: CASSRTSGGGDTQYF. The CDR3 nucleotides read TGCGCCAGCAGCCGGACTAGCGGGGGGGGAGATACGCAGTATTTT.

J is TRBJ2-7 and V is TRBV12-5; 7 bases fit TRBD2. CDR3 length: 14 residues. Germline lookup yields CDR1 LGHNT and CDR2 FRNRAP. After removal of 7 bases from V and 2 bases from J, the junction contained 8 bases not matched to a gene. The CDR3 DNA is TGTGCTAGTGTTGGGGGGGAGAGGGCCTACGAGCAGTACTTC. It specifies CASVGGERAYEQYF. The whole variable domain, filled in from reference TRBV12-5 and TRBJ2-7, reads DARVTQTPRHKVTEMGQEVTMRCQPILGHNTVFWYRQTMMQGLELLAYFRNRAPLDDSGMPKDRFSAEMPDATLATLKIQPSEPRDSAVYFCASVGGERAYEQYFGPGTRLTVT.

The chain is built from TRBV28 and TRBJ2-7; TRBD1 matches at 7 bases. This CDR3 is 15 amino acids long. Losses at the gene ends were 6 bases for V and 2 bases for J; bases not matched to a gene: 10. Germline V gives CDR1 MDHEN, CDR2 SYDVKM. CDR3 coding DNA: TGTGCCAGCAGCCCAATTGGGACAGCCCCCTACGAGCAGTACTTC. It translates to CASSPIGTAPYEQYF.